This passage covers 26 T cell receptor beta chains from one sample sequenced in a study of blood T cells in healthy people across ages. Primed by a sample-barcoded 5' primer and a J-beta primer mix, a second PCR proceeded for 7 to 11 cycles. From the 5' RACE reads, TCRdb called clonotypes with MiXCR, one entry per CDR3 protein. The table includes hundreds of thousands of distinct CDR3 sequences, around 21% detected once. Sequencing was performed on blood. These receptor sequences come from an older man in good health.

The rearrangement uses TRBV24-1 and TRBJ2-5; D unclear. The germline V and J ends were trimmed by 4 bases and 2 bases, with 4 bases remaining between them. This CDR3 is 12 amino acids long. Germline CDR1 and CDR2: KGHDR and SFDVKD. The CDR3 coding sequence is TGTGCCACCAGTGACCCGCAAGAGACCCAGTACTTC. This sequence encodes CATSDPQETQYF.

The chain couples TRBV29-1 to TRBJ2-7; 7 bases agree with TRBD1. The CDR3 covers 13 residues. J gave up 1 base and V 4 bases, and 4 bases lay outside the gene matches. Looked up from germline, CDR1 is SQVTM and CDR2 is ANQGSEA. The DNA for the CDR3 is TGCAGCGTTGGACAGGGCATATCCTACGAGCAGTACTTC. Translated: CSVGQGISYEQYF.

This clonotype was detected only a few times. This rearrangement joins TRBV18 to TRBJ1-1; 7 bases fit TRBD1. This CDR3 contains 15 residues. Germline V lookup: CDR1 KGHSH, CDR2 LQKENI. Losses at the gene ends were 2 bases for V and 5 bases for J; bases not matched to a gene: 8. CDR3 amino acids: CASSPDRAKRTEAFF. For the CDR3, the DNA is TGTGCCAGCTCACCAGACAGGGCCAAGAGGACTGAAGCTTTCTTT.

This sequence joins TRBV5-1 and TRBJ2-3; the match to TRBD2 covers 10 bases. The V and J ends lost 0 bases and 5 bases, in that order; junction bases with no gene match: 3. The CDR3 totals 15 residues. Germline V gives CDR1 SGHRS, CDR2 YFSETQ. CDR3 sequence (DNA): TGCGCCAGCAGCTTGGTTAGACTAGCGGGAGATACGCAGTATTTT. Translated: CASSLVRLAGDTQYF.

This clonotype occurred a few times. The chain uses TRBV2 and TRBJ2-1; D is unresolved. V was clipped by 3 bases and J by 15 bases, with 12 bases between them. This CDR3 spans 11 amino acids. Per the germline V gene, CDR1 is SNHLY and CDR2 is FYNNEI. The DNA for the CDR3 is TGTGCCAGCAGTGAGAGTACACCCGGGTTCTTC. This sequence encodes CASSESTPGFF.

V and J are TRBV10-3 and TRBJ2-7; TRBD1 is a possible D gene (5 bases). Per the germline V gene, CDR1 is ENHRY and CDR2 is SYGVKD. CDR3 length equals 14 residues. Between the trimmed V and J ends, which lost 6 bases and 0 bases, there was a span of 12 bases. As DNA, the CDR3 is TGTGCCATCAGAGTCTCAGGGAACTCCTACGAGCAGTACTTC. Protein sequence: CAIRVSGNSYEQYF.

The CDR3 spells CSVEDSFNYGYTF. The CDR3 nucleotides are TGCAGCGTTGAAGACAGCTTTAACTATGGCTACACCTTC. The chain employs TRBV29-1 and TRBJ1-2, with no clear D. V was shortened by 0 bases and J by 1 base, with 6 bases between the two germline ends. This CDR3 has 13 residues. Germline CDR1 reads SQVTM; CDR2 reads ANQGSEA. The whole variable domain, remainder taken from reference TRBV29-1 and TRBJ1-2, is SAVISQKPSRDICQRGTSLTIQCQVDSQVTMMFWYRQQPGQSLTLIATANQGSEATYESGFVIDKFPISRPNLTFSTLTVSNMSPEDSSIYLCSVEDSFNYGYTFGSGTRLTVV.

This sequence joins TRBV24-1 and TRBJ1-2; no firm D call. Per germline, CDR1 KGHDR and CDR2 SFDVKD. The CDR3 has 12 amino acids. The ends were cut back, 9 bases at V and 6 bases at J, with 13 bases in the middle. The CDR3 bases are TGTGCCACCGAAGAGCCGTCCAATGGCTACACCTTC. Protein sequence: CATEEPSNGYTF.

This clonotype was detected a few times. The chain links TRBV5-1 to TRBJ2-3; TRBD2 matches at 11 bases. This CDR3 contains 15 residues. Per germline, CDR1 SGHRS and CDR2 YFSETQ. Trimming removed 5 bases from V and 7 bases from J; junction bases left unmatched: 9. Here the CDR3 reads CASRLAGVGVYTQYF. In nucleotides, the CDR3 is TGCGCCAGCAGACTAGCGGGAGTCGGAGTCTATACGCAGTATTTT. The full variable domain, its missing parts supplied by reference TRBV5-1 and TRBJ2-3, is KAGVTQTPRYLIKTRGQQVTLSCSPISGHRSVSWYQQTPGQGLQFLFEYFSETQRNKGNFPGRFSGRQFSNSRSEMNVSTLELGDSALYLCASRLAGVGVYTQYFGPGTRLTVL.

The chain joins TRBV7-2 to TRBJ2-3, with 8 bases lining up with TRBD2. This CDR3 is 17 amino acids long. J was trimmed by 2 bases and V by 1 base; bases with no gene match: 8. Per the germline V gene, CDR1 is SGHTA and CDR2 is FQGNSA. For the CDR3, the DNA is TGTGCCAGCAGCTTAGTGGCGGGAGGTTGGGCCACAGATACGCAGTATTTT. Amino acid sequence: CASSLVAGGWATDTQYF.

The chain joins TRBV4-3 to TRBJ2-1; D unclear. The germline V gene has CDR1 LGHNA and CDR2 YSLEER. V was trimmed by 0 bases and J by 8 bases, leaving 17 bases between them. The CDR3 runs to 16 residues. CDR3 sequence reads: CASSQDFRNPRDEQFF. The DNA for the CDR3 is TGCGCCAGCAGCCAAGACTTTAGAAACCCTAGGGATGAGCAGTTCTTC.

This clonotype was found a few times. This chain joins TRBV21-1 and TRBJ2-3; TRBD2 is the table's D call, not checked against the DNA. TRBV21-1 is given as a pseudogene. The CDR3 is 20 amino acids. CDR3 nucleotides: TGTGCCAGCAGCAAACGAGGACTAGCGGGTAGAAGGACTAGCACAGATACGCAGTATTTT. This translates into CASSKRGLAGRRTSTDTQYF.

J is TRBJ2-1 and V is TRBV28; tentative D call: TRBD1 (6 bases). Trimming cost V 2 bases and J 5 bases, with 16 bases left between them. Germline loops: CDR1 MDHEN, CDR2 SYDVKM. The length of the CDR3 is 16 residues. CDR3 region: CASSLALLGGHNEQFF. CDR3 DNA: TGTGCCAGCAGTTTAGCTCTCCTAGGGGGTCACAATGAGCAGTTCTTC.

The rearrangement joins TRBV18 to TRBJ1-3, with a possible D match to TRBD1 (5 bases). The CDR3 contains 13 residues. Between the trimmed V and J ends, which lost 8 bases and 4 bases, there was a span of 12 bases. Germline CDR1 is KGHSH and CDR2 is LQKENI. CDR3 in DNA: TGTGCCAGCAGCCTAGGGGTCGGAAACACCATATATTTT. Amino acid sequence: CASSLGVGNTIYF.

The V gene is TRBV2, the J gene TRBJ2-5; D might be TRBD1 or TRBD2, each matching 5 bases. CDR1 is SNHLY, CDR2 FYNNEI, per germline. V was shortened by 5 bases and J by 2 bases, with 15 bases between the two germline ends. The CDR3 runs 15 residues. The CDR3 here is CASSRDPVGQETQYF. The CDR3, as DNA: TGTGCCAGCAGTAGGGACCCGGTAGGACAAGAGACCCAGTACTTC. Based on the CDR3 plus reference TRBV2 and TRBJ2-5, the full variable domain is EPEVTQTPSHQVTQMGQEVILRCVPISNHLYFYWYRQILGQKVEFLVSFYNNEISEKSEIFDDQFSVERPDGSNFTLKIRSTKLEDSAMYFCASSRDPVGQETQYFGPGTRLLVL.

V and J are TRBV20-1 and TRBJ1-5, with 7 bases lining up with TRBD1. Germline V lookup: CDR1 DFQATT, CDR2 SNEGSKA (reference sequence). The ends lost 1 base at V and 3 bases at J; junction bases unmatched: 9. The CDR3 sequence is 16 residues long. The CDR3 nucleotides are TGCAGTGCTAGAGGAATGTCAGGGGGAGACAATCAGCCCCAGCATTTT. It specifies CSARGMSGGDNQPQHF.

This clonotype turned up a few times. This rearrangement joins TRBV5-6 to TRBJ1-2; possibly TRBD1 for D (5 bases). The V end lost 3 bases, the J end lost 2 bases, and 14 bases lay between the germline ends. CDR3 size: 15 residues. Germline V gene lookup returns CDR1 SGHDT and CDR2 YYEEEE. In nucleotides, the CDR3 is TGTGCCAGCAGCTATCGGACACTCGACAACTATGGCTACACCTTC. Amino acid sequence: CASSYRTLDNYGYTF.

This clonotype has just a few counts. The chain is built from TRBV7-6 and TRBJ1-3; D unresolved. Looked up from germline, CDR1 is SGHVS and CDR2 is FNYEAQ. The V and J ends lost 0 bases and 0 bases respectively, with 9 bases between them. The CDR3 spans 16 residues. The chain's CDR3 is CASSLAQGGSGNTIYF. The DNA for the CDR3 is TGTGCCAGCAGCTTAGCACAAGGCGGCTCTGGAAACACCATATATTTT.

There are a few counts of this clonotype. This chain uses TRBV18 with TRBJ2-3, with D perhaps TRBD1 or TRBD2 (5 bases each). Germline V gives CDR1 KGHSH, CDR2 LQKENI. Trimming shortened V by 0 bases and J by 4 bases, and 5 bases separated the two germline ends. This CDR3 comprises 13 residues. CDR3 protein: CASSPPGPDTQYF. The CDR3 coding sequence is TGTGCCAGCTCACCACCGGGACCAGATACGCAGTATTTT.

A remark on this clonotype: The junction does not match germline at one end; this may be a read error. CDR3 sequence reads: CTSSLEAGSSYEQYF. CDR3 nucleotides: TGCACCAGCAGCTTGGAAGCGGGGAGCTCCTACGAGCAGTACTTC. The gene calls are TRBV5-1 and TRBJ2-7; TRBD2 matches 7 bases. Per germline, CDR1 SGHRS and CDR2 YFSETQ. This CDR3 contains 15 residues.

V and J are TRBV3-1 and TRBJ2-7, with a possible D match to TRBD2 (5 bases). The tail of the sequence fits TRBJ2-1 better, so the J call may be wrong. This CDR3 has 14 residues. Germline V gives CDR1 LGHDT, CDR2 YNNKEL (reference sequence). The CDR3 loop reads CASSQEREWNEQFF. CDR3 nucleotide sequence: TGTGCCAGCAGCCAAGAAAGGGAGTGGAATGAGCAGTTCTTC.

The chain combines TRBV7-2 with TRBJ2-1; the match to TRBD2 covers 10 bases. Germline V CDR1 and CDR2: SGHTA, FQGNSA. V shed 1 base and J 4 bases; nucleotides not matched to a gene: 7. The CDR3 is 17 residues long. CDR3 residues: CASSLVPSGSSYNEQFF. The CDR3 DNA follows: TGTGCCAGCAGCTTAGTTCCTAGCGGGAGTTCGTACAATGAGCAGTTCTTC.

This clonotype was picked up a small number of times. The chain links TRBV2 to TRBJ2-2; the match to TRBD1 covers 7 bases. The CDR3 is 16 residues long. Trimming cost V 4 bases and J 7 bases; bases outside gene matches: 12. Per germline, CDR1 SNHLY and CDR2 FYNNEI. CDR3 protein: CASSADRAYSIGELFF. The CDR3 DNA follows: TGTGCCAGCAGTGCCGACAGGGCTTATAGTATCGGGGAGCTGTTTTTT.

This clonotype was counted a few times. This rearrangement joins TRBV29-1 to TRBJ2-3; 8 nucleotides match TRBD2. The CDR3 sequence is 14 residues long. J was trimmed by 1 base and V by 4 bases; bases with no gene match: 4. Germline V lookup: CDR1 SQVTM, CDR2 ANQGSEA. The CDR3 coding sequence is TGCAGCGTTGCCGGGACTAGTCGCACAGATACGCAGTATTTT. This sequence encodes CSVAGTSRTDTQYF.

This clonotype was seen only a few times. At one boundary the junction diverges from the germline segment, which might be a read error. The chain joins TRBV3-1 to TRBJ2-4; the D is unclear. This CDR3 is 14 amino acids long. Germline V gene sequence: CDR1 LGHDT, CDR2 YNNKEL (reference sequence). The DNA of the CDR3 is TGTGCCAGCAGCCTGGGGAAAGCCAAAAACGTTCAGTACTTC. Protein sequence: CASSLGKAKNVQYF.

This clonotype was detected only a few times. The junction does not match germline at one end; this may be a read error. V gene TRBV28 combines with J gene TRBJ2-4; D possibly corresponds to TRBD1 (6 bases). Germline loops: CDR1 MDHEN, CDR2 SYDVKM. This CDR3 region has 15 residues. The CDR3 loop is CTSRLTGNRKNIQYF. The CDR3 nucleotides are TGTACCAGTAGGCTGACAGGCAACCGGAAAAACATTCAGTACTTC. The full variable domain, its missing parts supplied by reference TRBV28 and TRBJ2-4, is DVKVTQSSRYLVKRTGEKVFLECVQDMDHENMFWYRQDPGLGLRLIYFSYDVKMKEKGDIPEGYSVSREKKERFSLILESASTNQTSMYLCTSRLTGNRKNIQYFGAGTRLSVL.